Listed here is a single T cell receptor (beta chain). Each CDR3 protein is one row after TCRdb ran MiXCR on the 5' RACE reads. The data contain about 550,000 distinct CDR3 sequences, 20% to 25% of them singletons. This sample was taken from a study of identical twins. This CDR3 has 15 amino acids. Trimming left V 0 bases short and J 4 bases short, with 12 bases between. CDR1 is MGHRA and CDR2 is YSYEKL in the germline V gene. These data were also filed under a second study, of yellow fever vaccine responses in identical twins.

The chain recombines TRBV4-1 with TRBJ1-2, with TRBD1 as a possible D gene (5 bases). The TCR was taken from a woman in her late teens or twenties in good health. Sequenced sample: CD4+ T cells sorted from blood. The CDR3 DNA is TGCGCCAGCAGCCAAGATGGGAGGGGTTCCTATGGCTACACCTTC. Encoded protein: CASSQDGRGSYGYTF.